This T cell receptor beta chain was recovered during a study of Graves' ophthalmopathy and Graves' hyperthyroidism. The wider study: Peripheral blood samples were taken at initial diagnosis, before any treatment.

The authors amplified TCR beta CDR3 regions, and they did so from RNA transcripts for repertoire sequencing. First-round RT-PCR used HTBI primers; second-round multiplex PCR followed. From the multiplex PCR reads, TCRdb called clonotypes with MiXCR, one entry per CDR3 protein. The sample lists about 740,000 distinct CDR3 sequences, roughly 40% seen once, with about 40% in the top ten. V was cut by 4 bases and J by 12 bases, with 29 bases left in between. The CDR3 sequence is 18 residues long. Germline V gene data show CDR1 as SGHRS and CDR2 as YFSETQ. This clonotype has a handful of counts. Its antigen is as yet unknown. Study results and caveats: For separating ophthalmopathy from stable hyperthyroidism, a 13-signature model gave around 86% sensitivity and 80% to 84% specificity.

The sequence was obtained from an adult man with Graves' ophthalmopathy. The specimen sequenced was peripheral blood. The chain couples TRBV5-1 to TRBJ2-6; D may be TRBD1 (6 bases). The DNA for the CDR3 is TGCGCCAGCAGCCAGCCTCTTCGGGTCCCGCACAGGGAACCCGTCCTGACTTTC. It is translated as CASSQPLRVPHREPVLTF.